This record concerns one T cell receptor beta chain sequence. Antigen specificity is unknown. This may stem from a read error, because a much larger clone lies one nucleotide away. This CDR3 region has 12 residues. V lost 4 bases to trimming and J lost 0 bases, with 4 bases between them. Germline CDR1 and CDR2: MGHDK and SYGVNS. This sample is drawn from a study of T cells in Graves' hyperthyroidism and ophthalmopathy. Study-level results: Within blood appeared most thyroid clonotypes that had expanded above 0.001. The model identified upcoming ophthalmopathy a median approximately 6.4 months ahead of onset.

Exclusion of patients followed from uncontrolled infection, other autoimmune disease, pregnancy or lactation. The source of the PBMCs was roughly 10 ml of fresh peripheral blood. It was RNA transcripts that yielded the amplified TCR beta CDR3 regions. The TCR CDR3 was amplified in a first-round RT-PCR using the HTBI primer set. MiXCR was run by TCRdb on the multiplex PCR reads, yielding one entry per CDR3 protein. This sample yields approximately 590,000 distinct CDR3 sequences, of which approximately 15% are seen a single time; under 7.5% belongs to the top ten. J is TRBJ2-7 and V is TRBV25-1, with unresolved D. Source material: blood. The clonotype was recovered from a woman aged 25 to 39 with Graves' hyperthyroidism. CDR3 DNA sequence: TGTGCCAGCAGTGTGAACTCCTACGAGCAGTACTTC. Its protein product is CASSVNSYEQYF.